Listed here are 3 T cell receptor beta chains from one sample, sequenced in a study of blood T cells in healthy people across ages. Using a J-beta primer mix together with a sample-barcoded 5' primer, a second PCR was run for roughly 6 to 11 cycles. TCRdb reanalysed the 5' RACE reads using MiXCR and keeps one entry per CDR3 protein. The data hold roughly 2 million distinct CDR3 sequences, with around half observed a single time. The source material was blood. These receptors originate from a woman aged 40 to 50 in good health.

This chain connects TRBV20-1 to TRBJ2-5, with TRBD2 matching 8 bases. The CDR3 sequence is 17 residues long. The junction had 15 bases not matched to a gene; V was cut back by 1 base and J by 5 bases. The germline V gene has CDR1 DFQATT and CDR2 SNEGSKA (reference sequence). CDR3 in amino acids: CSARVPWTNGRGETQYF. The CDR3 DNA sequence: TGCAGTGCTAGAGTACCCTGGACAAACGGGAGGGGCGAGACCCAGTACTTC.

The chain employs TRBV15 and TRBJ2-7, with D perhaps assigned TRBD1 or TRBD2 (5 bases each). Trimming shortened V by 0 bases and J by 4 bases, and 16 bases separated the two germline ends. Germline V gives CDR1 LNHNV, CDR2 YYDKDF (reference sequence). This CDR3 has 16 residues. CDR3 loop: CATSRDQEGSGYEQYF. DNA of the CDR3: TGTGCCACCAGCAGAGATCAAGAGGGGTCGGGTTACGAGCAGTACTTC.

V is TRBV11-1 and J is TRBJ2-5; tentatively, D is TRBD2 (6 bases). With 0 bases removed from V and 11 bases from J, the gap between germline ends came to 19 bases. Germline assignment: CDR1 SGHAT and CDR2 FQDESV (reference sequence). The CDR3 consists of 15 residues. CDR3 residues: CASSLASRGIGEQYF. The CDR3 DNA reads as TGTGCCAGCAGCTTAGCTAGTCGGGGGATCGGTGAGCAGTACTTC.